What follows is one TCR beta chain and its context. Its matching antigen is unknown. The record originates from a study of CD8 T cells in ankylosing spondylitis. Library preparation for TCR beta used quantitative 5'-RACE with molecular barcodes. MiXCR was run by TCRdb on the 5' RACE reads, yielding one entry per CDR3 protein. In the table there are hundreds of thousands of distinct CDR3 sequences, about 11% of which are singletons. General study results and limits: A subset of motif variants has previously been described in the synovial fluid and blood of reactive arthritis. Apparently characteristic of ankylosing spondylitis blood was a TCR beta motif (roughly eight highly homologous variants). Disease-linked clones were reportedly significantly enriched in matched ankylosing spondylitis synovial fluid.

Germline V gene data show CDR1 as MNHNS and CDR2 as SASEGT. Trimming removed 4 bases at V and 3 bases at J, with 13 bases between. This CDR3 is 14 amino acids long. Sample: blood, either unsorted or a sorted T cell fraction (not recorded which). The source of this sequence is a male donor with ankylosing spondylitis. The chain uses TRBV6-1 and TRBJ2-7, with D unclear. CDR3 nucleotides: TGTGCCAGCAGTGGGGGAACAGAATTCTACGAGCAGTACTTC. It codes for CASSGGTEFYEQYF.